One TCR beta chain is described in this entry. At one end, the junction sequence differs from germline, possibly due to a read error. The record originates from a study of prognosis after radiotherapy for stage I lung cancer. About the research overall: Each patient with non-small cell lung cancer was deemed medically inoperable.

From genomic DNA, TCR beta CDR3 was amplified by two-round multiplex PCR. Specific primers for each TRBV and TRBJ gene were what first-round PCR used. Each CDR3 protein gets one entry after TCRdb re-called the multiplex PCR reads with MiXCR. The sample has more than 30,000 distinct CDR3 sequences; 25% to 40% are singletons. This CDR3 is built from 12 residues. Germline CDR1 reads SEHNR; CDR2 reads FQNEAQ (reference sequence). The sequenced sample was PBMCs, obtained before or after stereotactic body radiation therapy (not recorded which). V usage is TRBV7-9 and J usage is TRBJ2-5; D is unclear. This receptor was identified in a donor aged 50 or older with non-small cell lung cancer. CDR3 amino acids: CASSRIIETQYF. Written as DNA, the CDR3 is TGTGCCAGCAGCCGGATTATAGAGACCCAGTACTTT.